Presented here are 21 T cell receptor beta chains from one specimen sequenced in a study of OX40 agonist ivuxolimab in advanced cancers. Profiled with immunoSEQ multiplex PCR; TCRdb holds only in-frame clones, not every one. Here the sample spans fewer than 40,000 clones, roughly 89% being singletons. This specimen consisted of CD4+ or CD8+ T cells sorted from blood, obtained in a trial of the OX40 agonist ivuxolimab. The origin of the receptors is an adult with an advanced solid tumor such as melanoma, head and neck, liver or kidney cancer.

This rearrangement joins TRBV4-1 to TRBJ2-7, with 7 positions matching TRBD1. This CDR3 is 16 amino acids long. Trimming removed 1 base from V and 3 bases from J; junction bases left unmatched: 9. From germline, CDR1 is MGHRA and CDR2 YSYEKL. This CDR3 is CASSQVAGTADYEQYF. The DNA of the CDR3 is TGCGCCAGCAGCCAAGTCGCCGGGACAGCGGACTACGAGCAGTACTTC.

V and J are TRBV11-2 and TRBJ2-7, with TRBD2 matching 10 bases. This CDR3 comprises 15 residues. V dropped 6 bases and J dropped 5; count of bases not matched to a gene: 10. Germline CDR1 and CDR2: SGHAT and FQNNGV. CDR3: CASRTAGGPANEQYF. CDR3 sequence (DNA): TGTGCCAGCAGGACAGCGGGAGGGCCGGCTAACGAGCAGTACTTC.

The rearrangement joins TRBV7-9 to TRBJ1-5, with D maybe TRBD1 (5 bases). Germline V gives CDR1 SEHNR, CDR2 FQNEAQ (reference sequence). V was trimmed by 4 bases and J by 0 bases, leaving 10 bases between them. The CDR3 is 15 amino acids. The CDR3 DNA reads TGTGCCAGCAGCTCTTCAGGGTATAGCAATCAGCCCCAGCATTTT. It encodes CASSSSGYSNQPQHF.

The rearrangement links TRBV9 to TRBJ1-4; D possibly corresponds to TRBD1 (5 bases). The V gene lost 4 bases and the J gene lost 8 bases, with 9 bases spanning the gap. CDR3 length equals 12 residues. Germline V gene lookup returns CDR1 SGDLS and CDR2 YYNGEE. The DNA of the CDR3 is TGTGCCAGCAGCCAAGGGGAGGAAAAACTGTTTTTT. The encoded protein is CASSQGEEKLFF.

The rearrangement links TRBV13 to TRBJ2-3; 8 nucleotides line up with TRBD2. The CDR3 extends over 17 amino acids. The V gene end was trimmed by 5 bases and the J gene end by 2 bases; junction bases not matched to a gene: 12. Per the germline V gene, CDR1 is PRHDT and CDR2 is FYEKMQ (reference sequence). CDR3 amino acids: CASSQTPSGPYTDTQYF. CDR3 nucleotide sequence: TGTGCCAGCAGCCAGACCCCTAGCGGGCCCTACACAGATACGCAGTATTTT.

This clone was seen just once. The V and J genes are TRBV30 and TRBJ2-7, with 12 bases identical to TRBD2. Germline CDR1 GTSNPN, CDR2 SVGIG (reference sequence). The CDR3 has 16 amino acids. V was clipped by 0 bases and J by 2 bases; unmatched bases: 5. CDR3: CAWSVQGLAGTYEQYF. The CDR3 DNA follows: TGTGCCTGGAGTGTACAGGGACTAGCGGGTACCTACGAGCAGTACTTC.

V usage is TRBV5-4 and J usage is TRBJ1-2; no firm D call. From germline, CDR1 is SGHNT and CDR2 YYREEE (reference sequence). The CDR3 covers 13 residues. V lost 4 bases and J 5 bases, leaving 12 bases between the germline ends. CDR3 nucleotides: TGTGCCAGCAGCCCCTCCGGGGAATATGGCTACACCTTC. Protein: CASSPSGEYGYTF.

The chain links TRBV6-5 to TRBJ2-7, with D tentatively TRBD1 or TRBD2 (7 bases each). This CDR3 is built from 15 residues. The germline gives CDR1 MNHEY, CDR2 SVGAGI. V shed 2 bases and J shed 6 bases, with 17 bases lying between them. The CDR3 DNA is TGTGCCAGCAGTTACGTGAGGGAGGGGGCCGGCGAGCAGTACTTC. It is translated as CASSYVREGAGEQYF.

The chain recombines TRBV7-6 with TRBJ1-3; 8 bases agree with TRBD1. V gave up 0 bases and J gave up 2 bases; unmatched junction bases: 3. From germline, CDR1 is SGHVS and CDR2 FNYEAQ. There are 16 residues in the CDR3. The CDR3 is CASSLARQGTGNTIYF. Here the CDR3 DNA reads TGTGCCAGCAGCTTAGCGCGACAGGGGACTGGAAACACCATATATTTT.

This clone was seen just once. This sequence joins TRBV4-2 and TRBJ2-7; 8 bases map to TRBD2. CDR1 and CDR2 (germline): LGHNA, YNFKEQ. The J segment lost 3 bases and the V segment lost 0 bases, leaving 1 base of the junction unmatched. This CDR3 region has 14 residues. The CDR3 protein is CASSQDTSGYEQYF. The CDR3 DNA reads as TGTGCCAGCAGCCAAGATACTAGCGGCTACGAGCAGTACTTC.

This clone turned up a few times. The V gene is TRBV7-8, the J gene TRBJ2-1; the match to TRBD2 covers 11 bases. The CDR3 covers 16 residues. From germline, CDR1 is SGHVS and CDR2 FQNEAQ. With 5 bases clipped from V and 5 bases from J, the junction kept 8 bases outside the gene matches. CDR3 nucleotide sequence: TGTGCCAGCAGCACCACGCTGGGACTAGCGGACAATGAGCAGTTCTTC. As protein: CASSTTLGLADNEQFF.

The J gene is TRBJ1-1, the V gene TRBV25-1, with D uncertain. The CDR3 is 15 residues long. Germline assignment: CDR1 MGHDK and CDR2 SYGVNS. V was pared by 6 bases and J by 1 base, with 15 bases between. The CDR3 region has the DNA TGTGCCAGCAGCACCCCGGTGGGCCGGAACACTGAAGCTTTCTTT. This gives the protein CASSTPVGRNTEAFF.

DNA for the CDR3: TGCGCCAGCAGCCAAGACGGGGCTGCAGTTTACAATGAGCAGTTCTTC. Protein: CASSQDGAAVYNEQFF. The chain recombines TRBV4-1 with TRBJ2-1; D tentatively fits TRBD1 or TRBD2 (5 bases each). Germline values: CDR1 MGHRA, CDR2 YSYEKL. There are 16 residues in the CDR3. V lost 0 bases and J lost 4, with 13 bases in between.

This rearrangement joins TRBV4-1 to TRBJ1-2; no firm D call. The germline CDR1 and CDR2 sequences are MGHRA and YSYEKL. The CDR3 runs to 15 residues. V was shortened by 0 bases and J by 4 bases, with 12 bases between the two germline ends. CDR3 in DNA: TGCGCCAGCAGCCAAGATTCGGGAGTTGCCTATGGCTACACCTTC. Amino acids: CASSQDSGVAYGYTF.

This clone was picked up a small number of times. The V and J genes are TRBV11-2 and TRBJ1-5; D call uncertain. V lost 1 base and J 1 base, leaving 2 bases between the germline ends. The germline V gene encodes CDR1 SGHAT and CDR2 FQNNGV. There are 13 residues in the CDR3. The CDR3 loop is CASSLVSNQPQHF. The CDR3 DNA reads TGTGCCAGCAGCTTAGTAAGCAATCAGCCCCAGCATTTT.

V usage is TRBV7-3 and J usage is TRBJ2-3; 8 nucleotides line up with TRBD2. V lost 5 bases and J lost 3; bases outside the gene matches: 7. This CDR3 has 15 residues. Germline V CDR1 and CDR2: SGHTA, FQGTGA. The DNA of the CDR3 is TGTGCCAGCAGCCTGGGACTAGATTTTACAGATACGCAGTATTTT. Encoded protein: CASSLGLDFTDTQYF.

This chain joins TRBV5-1 and TRBJ2-7; D is ambiguous. The CDR3 consists of 13 residues. V was pared by 1 base and J by 0 bases, with 5 bases between. Looked up from germline, CDR1 is SGHRS and CDR2 is YFSETQ. The chain's CDR3 is CASSLRTSYEQYF. DNA of the CDR3: TGCGCCAGCAGCTTGAGGACCTCCTACGAGCAGTACTTC.

In its sample, this clone was seen a few times. This chain joins TRBV28 and TRBJ2-1, with 7 positions matching TRBD2. With V trimmed by 6 bases and J by 6 bases, 8 bases remained unmatched. Germline assignment: CDR1 MDHEN and CDR2 SYDVKM. The length of the CDR3 is 14 residues. This CDR3 reads CASSYYLAGNEQFF. The CDR3 DNA follows: TGTGCCAGCAGCTACTATTTAGCGGGCAATGAGCAGTTCTTC.

This rearrangement joins TRBV7-9 to TRBJ2-1, with unresolved D. The CDR3 extends over 11 amino acids. The V gene's germline CDR1 is SEHNR and CDR2 FQNEAQ (reference sequence). Trimming cost V 8 bases and J 10 bases, with 12 bases left between them. In nucleotides, the CDR3 is TGTGCCAGCCTTCGTGATGGGGAGCAGTTCTTC. Its protein product is CASLRDGEQFF.

This clone showed up just once. The chain couples TRBV7-9 to TRBJ2-3, with a tentative D call TRBD1 (6 bases). The CDR3 length is 16 residues. The V and J ends lost 6 bases and 2 bases respectively, with 18 bases between them. CDR1 is SEHNR and CDR2 is FQNEAQ in the germline V gene (reference sequence). This CDR3 is CASRQLTLGATDTQYF. CDR3 in DNA: TGTGCCAGCAGGCAGCTAACTTTGGGGGCCACAGATACGCAGTATTTT.

CDR3 DNA sequence: TGTGCCAGCAGCCCGCCCATGGACTCTGGAAACACCATATATTTT. Its protein is CASSPPMDSGNTIYF. This chain uses TRBV13 with TRBJ1-3, with no clear D. V lost 5 bases, J lost 0 bases, and 11 bases lay in between. Germline V gives CDR1 PRHDT, CDR2 FYEKMQ (reference sequence). CDR3 length: 15 amino acids.